Each of the 18 T cell receptor beta chains below was sequenced from the same sample in a study of blood T cell repertoires in COVID-19. Only in-frame clones appear in the TCRdb table, and some are missing; sequencing was by immunoSEQ multiplex PCR. The sample has about 120,000 clones, 90% seen once. Sequencing was carried out using peripheral blood. The receptors here all came from a human donor with active COVID-19. The donor label of this sample is uncertain.

This chain uses TRBV5-5 with TRBJ1-6, with TRBD1 matching over 7 bases. The CDR3 consists of 18 residues. The germline V gene encodes CDR1 SGHKS and CDR2 YYEKEE (reference sequence). With 4 bases clipped from V and 0 bases from J, the junction kept 10 bases outside the gene matches. CDR3 bases: TGTGCCAGCAGCCCGACAGGGAGTCGTAGCTCCTATAATTCACCCCTCCACTTT. Encoded protein: CASSPTGSRSSYNSPLHF. Together with reference TRBV5-5 and TRBJ1-6, the CDR3 gives the full variable domain: DAGVTQSPTHLIKTRGQQVTLRCSPISGHKSVSWYQQVLGQGPQFIFQYYEKEERGRGNFPDRFSARQFPNYSSELNVNALLLGDSALYLCASSPTGSRSSYNSPLHFGNGTRLTVT.

The J gene is TRBJ2-2, the V gene TRBV7-7; tentatively, D is TRBD2 (6 bases). CDR1 is SSHAT, CDR2 FNYEAQ, per germline (reference sequence). There are 12 residues in the CDR3. CDR3: CASGGSPGELFF. CDR3 coding DNA: TGTGCTAGCGGTGGGAGTCCCGGGGAGCTGTTTTTT.

In its sample, this clone was seen a few times. The chain has TRBV5-6 and TRBJ2-5, with 9 bases fitting TRBD1. J lost 4 bases, V lost 4 bases, and 8 bases had no gene match. CDR1 and CDR2 from the germline V gene are SGHDT and YYEEEE. The CDR3 is made up of 15 amino acids. The CDR3 sequence is CASSRDRGNTETQYF. The CDR3 nucleotides read TGTGCCAGCAGCCGTGACAGGGGGAATACAGAGACCCAGTACTTC.

The V and J genes are TRBV5-3 and TRBJ1-4; D not resolved. TRBV5-3 is an ORF for which the function is uncertain. The CDR3 spans 17 residues. Trimming took off 0 bases at V and 3 bases at J, with 15 bases between the two ends. The CDR3 protein is CARSLVETHTANEKLFF. The DNA of the CDR3 is TGTGCCAGAAGCTTGGTCGAGACCCATACAGCTAATGAAAAACTGTTTTTT.

The chain combines TRBV4-3 with TRBJ2-1, with 12 bases that match TRBD1. The junction had 3 bases not matched to a gene; V was cut back by 4 bases and J by 5 bases. Germline lookup yields CDR1 LGHNA and CDR2 YSLEER. CDR3 length equals 15 residues. CDR3 in DNA: TGCGCCAGCAGCCGGGACAGGGGGCCGGACAATGAGCAGTTCTTC. This translates into CASSRDRGPDNEQFF.

The chain joins TRBV7-8 to TRBJ2-1; TRBD2 agrees at 11 bases. V shed 10 bases and J 9 bases; nucleotides not matched to a gene: 17. The CDR3 runs to 16 residues. Germline CDR1 and CDR2: SGHVS and FQNEAQ. CDR3 loop: CATESLAGGDLGEQFF. The CDR3 DNA is TGTGCCACCGAGTCCCTAGCGGGGGGTGACTTAGGTGAGCAGTTCTTC.

The CDR3, as DNA: TGTGCCAGCAGCTGGACAGTCCAGAGCTCCTATAATTCACCCCTCCACTTT. This gives the protein CASSWTVQSSYNSPLHF. The gene calls are TRBV27 and TRBJ1-6, with D possibly matching TRBD1 (6 bases). The CDR3 consists of 17 residues. From germline, CDR1 is MNHEY and CDR2 SMNVEV (reference sequence). V shed 6 bases and J shed 0 bases, with 15 bases lying between them.

The J gene is TRBJ2-1, the V gene TRBV29-1, with 9 bases fitting TRBD2. This CDR3 is 16 amino acids long. Germline trimming cut 0 bases from V and 5 bases from J; bases unmatched to any gene: 8. The germline gives CDR1 SQVTM, CDR2 ANQGSEA. The CDR3 DNA reads as TGCAGCGTTGAAGATCAGTGGCAGCGGGGGGACAATGAGCAGTTCTTC. As protein: CSVEDQWQRGDNEQFF.

The chain carries TRBV7-2 and TRBJ2-7; TRBD2 agrees at 10 bases. The ends lost 3 bases at V and 5 bases at J; junction bases unmatched: 7. CDR3 length: 15 residues. CDR1 is SGHTA, CDR2 FQGNSA, per germline. The CDR3 DNA reads as TGTGCCAGCAGCTTCCAGCGGGGGGGCTCGGACGAGCAGTACTTC. It encodes CASSFQRGGSDEQYF.

CDR3 nucleotides: TGTGCCAGCAGCTTAGCGTTTTTCAGTGCGGGTTCGGCTTTCTTT. It codes for CASSLAFFSAGSAFF. The V and J genes are TRBV7-8 and TRBJ1-1; D unclear. Germline CDR1 and CDR2: SGHVS and FQNEAQ. The germline V and J ends were trimmed by 0 bases and 11 bases, with 19 bases remaining between them. The CDR3 sequence is 15 residues long.

This clone was seen a single time. The chain carries TRBV6-5 and TRBJ1-1; D perhaps matches TRBD1 (6 bases). The germline V and J ends were trimmed by 5 bases and 0 bases, with 13 bases remaining between them. CDR1 MNHEY and CDR2 SVGAGI come from the germline V gene. This CDR3 comprises 15 residues. CDR3: CASSPQTGVNTEAFF. DNA for the CDR3: TGTGCCAGCAGTCCTCAGACAGGTGTGAACACTGAAGCTTTCTTT.

V is TRBV28 and J is TRBJ2-7, with D tentatively TRBD2 (5 bases). Trimming removed 4 bases at V and 10 bases at J, with 14 bases between. The CDR3 sequence is 12 residues long. Germline loops: CDR1 MDHEN, CDR2 SYDVKM. The CDR3 loop reads CASSWDLGNQYF. The CDR3 DNA is TGTGCCAGCAGTTGGGATCTCGGGAACCAGTACTTC.

This clone was recorded once. This sequence joins TRBV28 and TRBJ2-7; 7 bases match TRBD1. Unmatched junction bases numbered 12, after V lost 4 bases and J lost 0 bases. CDR3 size: 17 residues. Germline V gene sequence: CDR1 MDHEN, CDR2 SYDVKM. CDR3 amino acids: CASSSSQPGQASYEQYF. The CDR3, as DNA: TGTGCCAGCAGTTCCTCGCAGCCTGGACAGGCCTCCTACGAGCAGTACTTC.

The chain combines TRBV20-1 with TRBJ2-1, with 9 bases that match TRBD1. Germline V gives CDR1 DFQATT, CDR2 SNEGSKA (reference sequence). Trimming at V came to 6 bases and at J to 7 bases, leaving 1 base not matched to a gene. This CDR3 region has 11 residues. CDR3 DNA: TGCAGTGCAGGACAGGGGAATGAGCAGTTCTTC. Its translation is CSAGQGNEQFF.

The chain joins TRBV2 to TRBJ2-1; D is unclear. The CDR3 is 13 residues long. Trimming stripped 4 bases from V and 4 bases from J, with 8 bases between. Germline CDR1 and CDR2: SNHLY and FYNNEI. This CDR3 is CASSGSGYNEQFF. The CDR3 DNA reads as TGTGCCAGCAGTGGCTCAGGATACAATGAGCAGTTCTTC. The full variable domain, its missing parts supplied by reference TRBV2 and TRBJ2-1, is EPEVTQTPSHQVTQMGQEVILRCVPISNHLYFYWYRQILGQKVEFLVSFYNNEISEKSEIFDDQFSVERPDGSNFTLKIRSTKLEDSAMYFCASSGSGYNEQFFGPGTRLTVL.

This rearrangement joins TRBV12-3 or TRBV12-4 to TRBJ1-2; 7 positions agree with TRBD1. The CDR3 extends over 13 amino acids. V lost 3 bases to trimming and J lost 3 bases; unmatched junction nucleotides: 1. The CDR3 DNA reads as TGTGCCAGCAGTTTCGGGACAGACTATGGCTACACCTTC. It translates to CASSFGTDYGYTF.

This rearrangement joins TRBV18 to TRBJ2-1; 9 nucleotides align to TRBD1. Germline CDR1 KGHSH, CDR2 LQKENI. V was clipped by 3 bases and J by 6 bases; unmatched bases: 6. CDR3 length equals 15 residues. Here the CDR3 DNA reads TGTGCCAGCTCACCCCGGGACAGGGTATCCAATGAGCAGTTCTTC. The encoded protein is CASSPRDRVSNEQFF.

The chain combines TRBV2 with TRBJ2-1; 9 bases fit TRBD2. This CDR3 contains 18 residues. V was pared by 3 bases and J by 0 bases, with 9 bases of the junction left unmatched. Germline CDR1 and CDR2: SNHLY and FYNNEI. This CDR3 is CASSDSLAGPSSYNEQFF. DNA of the CDR3: TGTGCCAGCAGTGATAGTCTAGCGGGGCCGAGCTCCTACAATGAGCAGTTCTTC. Combining the CDR3 with reference TRBV2 and TRBJ2-1 gives the whole variable domain EPEVTQTPSHQVTQMGQEVILRCVPISNHLYFYWYRQILGQKVEFLVSFYNNEISEKSEIFDDQFSVERPDGSNFTLKIRSTKLEDSAMYFCASSDSLAGPSSYNEQFFGPGTRLTVL.